Listed here is a single T cell receptor (beta chain). Its ends do not fully match the called genes, so a read error is possible. PCR used 60 Vbeta primers and 13 Jbeta primers. Produced via immunoSEQ multiplex PCR; TCRdb's table is partial and in-frame only. This table has 160,000 or so clones, 80% appearing once. The germline CDR1 and CDR2 sequences are LNHDA and SQIVND (reference sequence). This CDR3 contains 14 residues. The record originates from a study of cytomegalovirus exposure and HLA in healthy donors. The sequence came from a woman aged 45-60 years in good health and CMV-seronegative. The sequenced sample consisted of PBMCs. The rearrangement uses TRBV19 and TRBJ2-5, with 9 bases identical to TRBD2. The J call may be mistaken, given a closer DNA end match to TRBJ2-7. CDR3 coding DNA: TGTGCCAGTAGCATAGCGGGAGCGCCATACGAGCAGTACTTC. Translated, it gives CASSIAGAPYEQYF.